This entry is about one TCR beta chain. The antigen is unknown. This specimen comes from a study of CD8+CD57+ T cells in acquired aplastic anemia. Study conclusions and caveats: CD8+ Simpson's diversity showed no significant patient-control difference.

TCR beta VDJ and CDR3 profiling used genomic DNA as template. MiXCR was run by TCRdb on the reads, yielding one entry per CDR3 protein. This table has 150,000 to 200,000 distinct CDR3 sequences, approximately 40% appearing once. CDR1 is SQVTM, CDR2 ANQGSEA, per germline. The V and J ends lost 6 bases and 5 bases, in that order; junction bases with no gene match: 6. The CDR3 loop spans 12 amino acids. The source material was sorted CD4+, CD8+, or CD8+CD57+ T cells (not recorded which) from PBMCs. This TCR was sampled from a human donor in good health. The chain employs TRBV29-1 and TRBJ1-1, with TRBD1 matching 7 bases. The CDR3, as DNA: TGCAGCGTACTCACGACAGGGACTGAAGCTTTCTTT. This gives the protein CSVLTTGTEAFF.